Following are 23 T cell receptor beta chains from one sample sequenced in a study of T-cell reconstitution after alpha-beta-depleted transplantation in children. Unique molecular identifiers were incorporated when the TCRbeta library was constructed. A single record per CDR3 protein comes from TCRdb applying MiXCR to the PCR reads. The sample contains 530,000 or so distinct CDR3 sequences, over 20% of which appear only once. The specimen comprised PBMCs, sampled before TCRalphabeta/CD19-depleted stem cell transplant. The receptors here all came from a boy under two years old with Wiskott-Aldrich syndrome, due to receive a stem cell transplant.

V and J are TRBV15 and TRBJ2-1, with unresolved D. Per the germline V gene, CDR1 is LNHNV and CDR2 is YYDKDF (reference sequence). Trimming took 5 bases from V and 1 from J, leaving 21 bases between them. This CDR3 is built from 18 residues. In nucleotides, the CDR3 is TGTGCCACCAGCCGAGCTCTGGGTGGAATCGGGTCCTACAATGAGCAGTTCTTC. Translation gives CATSRALGGIGSYNEQFF.

The rearrangement links TRBV5-1 to TRBJ2-2; 9 positions match TRBD2. J was trimmed by 5 bases and V by 1 base; bases with no gene match: 6. The V gene's germline CDR1 is SGHRS and CDR2 YFSETQ. This CDR3 is 16 amino acids long. This CDR3 reads CASSLSRTSGTGELFF. The CDR3 DNA follows: TGCGCCAGCAGCTTGTCGCGAACTAGCGGGACCGGGGAGCTGTTTTTT.

The chain uses TRBV27 and TRBJ2-6, with unresolved D. The ends were cut back, 7 bases at V and 2 bases at J, with 3 bases in the middle. The CDR3 covers 12 residues. The V gene's germline CDR1 is MNHEY and CDR2 SMNVEV (reference sequence). The CDR3 loop is CASMTGANVLTF. The CDR3 DNA reads as TGTGCCAGCATGACTGGGGCCAACGTCCTGACTTTC. The whole variable domain, remainder taken from reference TRBV27 and TRBJ2-6, is EAQVTQNPRYLITVTGKKLTVTCSQNMNHEYMSWYRQDPGLGLRQIYYSMNVEVTDKGDVPEGYKVSRKEKRNFPLILESPSPNQTSLYFCASMTGANVLTFGAGSRLTVL.

In this sample, this clonotype turned up a few times. This rearrangement joins TRBV6-1 to TRBJ2-7; TRBD2 matches 10 bases. CDR1 and CDR2 from the germline V gene are MNHNS and SASEGT. This CDR3 region has 13 residues. With V trimmed by 11 bases and J by 1 base, 5 bases remained unmatched. The CDR3 nucleotides read TGTGCCGGACGGACTAGCGGATCCTACGAGCAGTACTTC. The encoded protein is CAGRTSGSYEQYF.

The gene calls are TRBV7-9 and TRBJ2-1, with a tentative D call TRBD1 (6 bases). V gave up 1 base and J gave up 7 bases, with 14 bases separating them. The CDR3 is 15 residues long. The germline V gene encodes CDR1 SEHNR and CDR2 FQNEAQ (reference sequence). CDR3 DNA: TGTGCCAGCAGCTTAGGTCAGGGGAACGGAAATGAGCAGTTCTTC. Its translation is CASSLGQGNGNEQFF. Drawing the rest from reference TRBV7-9 and TRBJ2-1, the complete variable domain is DTGVSQNPRHKITKRGQNVTFRCDPISEHNRLYWYRQTLGQGPEFLTYFQNEAQLEKSRLLSDRFSAERPKGSFSTLEIQRTEQGDSAMYLCASSLGQGNGNEQFFGPGTRLTVL.

There are a few counts of this clonotype. The chain has TRBV20-1 and TRBJ2-3; 11 bases match TRBD1. J gave up 4 bases and V 6 bases, and 9 bases lay outside the gene matches. The CDR3 totals 15 residues. From germline, CDR1 is DFQATT and CDR2 SNEGSKA (reference sequence). Here the CDR3 DNA reads TGCAGTGCACCCCTGGGACAGGGGGTAGCAGATACGCAGTATTTT. Amino acid sequence: CSAPLGQGVADTQYF.

The chain employs TRBV27 and TRBJ1-6; TRBD1 might be the D (5 bases). Germline loops: CDR1 MNHEY, CDR2 SMNVEV (reference sequence). V lost 0 bases, J lost 3 bases, and 12 bases lay in between. This CDR3 region has 17 residues. The CDR3 spells CASSLSIRALYNSPLHF. The CDR3 DNA follows: TGTGCCAGCAGTTTATCGATCAGGGCCCTCTATAATTCACCCCTCCACTTT.

The V gene is TRBV2, the J gene TRBJ2-1; D might be TRBD1 (6 bases). The germline CDR1 and CDR2 sequences are SNHLY and FYNNEI. This CDR3 is 14 amino acids long. Trimming cost V 3 bases and J 10 bases, with 16 bases left between them. In DNA, the CDR3 is TGTGCCAGCAGTGATATTATGGGGGCAACCGAGCAGTTCTTC. Translation gives CASSDIMGATEQFF.

The chain couples TRBV5-1 to TRBJ2-7; no definite D call. V lost 4 bases and J 3 bases, leaving 8 bases between the germline ends. This CDR3 is built from 12 residues. CDR1 and CDR2 (germline): SGHRS, YFSETQ. The CDR3 sequence is CASSRIGYEQYF. The CDR3 DNA sequence: TGCGCCAGCAGCCGGATCGGCTACGAGCAGTACTTC.

This clonotype was seen only a few times. The genes are TRBV20-1 and TRBJ2-1, with 9 bases fitting TRBD2. The CDR3 contains 14 residues. CDR1 and CDR2 (germline): DFQATT, SNEGSKA (reference sequence). The V and J ends lost 2 bases and 2 bases, in that order; junction bases with no gene match: 1. The CDR3 protein is CSARSSGTYNEQFF. CDR3 DNA: TGCAGTGCTAGATCTAGCGGGACCTACAATGAGCAGTTCTTC.

The J gene is TRBJ2-5, the V gene TRBV7-2; 9 nucleotides match TRBD2. CDR1 and CDR2 (germline): SGHTA, FQGNSA. CDR3 length: 15 residues. Unmatched junction bases numbered 4, after V lost 1 base and J lost 4 bases. CDR3 sequence reads: CASSLVASGAETQYF. CDR3 coding DNA: TGTGCCAGCAGCTTAGTGGCTAGCGGGGCAGAGACCCAGTACTTC.

This chain connects TRBV5-1 to TRBJ2-3, with 8 bases aligning to TRBD2. Per the germline V gene, CDR1 is SGHRS and CDR2 is YFSETQ. CDR3 length: 16 amino acids. The V and J ends lost 1 base and 3 bases, in that order; junction bases with no gene match: 7. In DNA form, the CDR3 reads TGCGCCAGCAGCTTGCGGCCTAGCGGGCAAACAGATACGCAGTATTTT. Its translation is CASSLRPSGQTDTQYF.

Turning to this clonotype: The missing conserved phenylalanine or tryptophan at the end of this CDR3 makes a read error likely. V usage is TRBV11-2 and J usage is TRBJ2-5; 12 bases line up with TRBD2. The CDR3 extends over 16 amino acids. CDR1 and CDR2 (germline): SGHAT, FQNNGV. Trimming took 1 base from V and 4 from J; bases not matched to a gene: 4. The CDR3 here is CASSLGASGRAETQYL. The CDR3 coding sequence is TGTGCCAGCAGCTTAGGGGCTAGCGGGAGGGCAGAGACCCAGTACTTG.

For the CDR3, the DNA is TGCGCCAGCAGCTTGGGTCTAGGAAATCCCTACGAGCAGTACTTC. Translating it yields CASSLGLGNPYEQYF. The chain couples TRBV5-1 to TRBJ2-7; D remains unclear. The CDR3 has 15 amino acids. The V and J ends lost 0 bases and 2 bases respectively, with 12 bases between them. Germline loops: CDR1 SGHRS, CDR2 YFSETQ.

J is TRBJ1-1 and V is TRBV19, with D hard to call. Germline V gives CDR1 LNHDA, CDR2 SQIVND (reference sequence). V dropped 6 bases and J dropped 1 base, with 9 bases sitting between them. This CDR3 has 13 amino acids. The CDR3 DNA follows: TGTGCCAGTAGGGCCGGACGGAACACTGAAGCTTTCTTT. Amino acids: CASRAGRNTEAFF.

CDR3 sequence: CASRTLQGAINEQYF. The CDR3 DNA follows: TGTGCCAGCAGGACTTTGCAGGGGGCTATCAACGAGCAGTACTTC. V gene TRBV28 combines with J gene TRBJ2-7, with TRBD1 matching 8 bases. After removal of 6 bases from V and 5 bases from J, the junction contained 12 bases not matched to a gene. The CDR3 is 15 amino acids. CDR1 and CDR2 (germline): MDHEN, SYDVKM.

Note on this clonotype: Lacking the conserved final phenylalanine or tryptophan, this CDR3 likely reflects a read error. The DNA is omitted, as the CDR3 cannot be located on it reliably, and the CDR3 follows TCRdb's listing. The genes are TRBV29-1 and TRBJ2-7; no check of the table's D call, TRBD1, against the DNA was made. Germline CDR1 and CDR2: SQVTM and ANQGSEA. Termini included, the CDR3 measures 8 amino acids. CDR3 sequence: CSVEPGDL.

The rearrangement joins TRBV12-3 or TRBV12-4 to TRBJ2-5; D is possibly TRBD2 (5 bases). Trimming left V 2 bases short and J 5 bases short, with 12 bases between. The CDR3 totals 14 residues. The CDR3: CASSLFGPGETQYF. The DNA for the CDR3 is TGTGCCAGCAGTTTATTTGGGCCGGGGGAGACCCAGTACTTC.

This clonotype was observed a few times. The chain combines TRBV5-1 with TRBJ2-1; 9 bases agree with TRBD2. The V gene end was trimmed by 4 bases and the J gene end by 11 bases; junction bases not matched to a gene: 13. Looked up from germline, CDR1 is SGHRS and CDR2 is YFSETQ. The CDR3 has 15 amino acids. CDR3 in DNA: TGCGCCAGCAGCGGAGGACTAGCGCTCGGTTACCAGCAGTTCTTC. It yields the protein CASSGGLALGYQQFF.

The V call is TRBV20-1, the J call TRBJ2-3; TRBD1 or TRBD2 may be the D gene (5 bases each). Germline assignment: CDR1 DFQATT and CDR2 SNEGSKA (reference sequence). The ends were cut back, 5 bases at V and 0 bases at J, with 15 bases in the middle. The CDR3 extends over 15 amino acids. The CDR3 loop is CSAPNGATSTDTQYF. The CDR3 DNA sequence: TGCAGTGCTCCCAACGGGGCTACTAGCACAGATACGCAGTATTTT.

This clonotype was observed a few times. CDR3 sequence reads: CASRLGTSDTGELFF. The CDR3 DNA reads TGTGCCAGCAGACTCGGGACTAGCGACACCGGGGAGCTGTTTTTT. The chain couples TRBV12-3 or TRBV12-4 to TRBJ2-2; 10 nucleotides agree with TRBD2. The CDR3 is made up of 15 amino acids. V gave up 6 bases and J gave up 3 bases; unmatched junction bases: 4.

The chain couples TRBV20-1 to TRBJ2-3, with a possible D match to TRBD2 (6 bases). Trimming stripped 0 bases from V and 2 bases from J, with 12 bases between. The CDR3 runs 15 residues. Germline V CDR1 and CDR2: DFQATT, SNEGSKA (reference sequence). CDR3 in amino acids: CSARDPGRDTDTQYF. The CDR3 bases are TGCAGTGCTAGAGATCCCGGGAGAGACACAGATACGCAGTATTTT.

The chain joins TRBV20-1 to TRBJ2-2; TRBD2 matches 10 bases. The junction had 7 bases not matched to a gene; V was cut back by 2 bases and J by 4 bases. Per germline, CDR1 DFQATT and CDR2 SNEGSKA (reference sequence). CDR3 length: 16 residues. CDR3 bases: TGCAGTGCTAGAATTAGCGGGAGGACCGTCACCGGGGAGCTGTTTTTT. Its translation: CSARISGRTVTGELFF.